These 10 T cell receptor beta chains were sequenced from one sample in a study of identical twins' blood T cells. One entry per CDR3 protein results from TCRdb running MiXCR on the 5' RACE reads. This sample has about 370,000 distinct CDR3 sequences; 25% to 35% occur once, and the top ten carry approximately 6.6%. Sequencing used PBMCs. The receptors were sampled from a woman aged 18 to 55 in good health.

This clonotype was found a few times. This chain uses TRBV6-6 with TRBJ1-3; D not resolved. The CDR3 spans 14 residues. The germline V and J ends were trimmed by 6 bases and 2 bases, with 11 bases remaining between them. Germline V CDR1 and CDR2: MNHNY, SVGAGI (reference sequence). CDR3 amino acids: CASSPVVPGNTIYF. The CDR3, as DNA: TGTGCCAGCAGCCCGGTAGTGCCTGGAAACACCATATATTTT.

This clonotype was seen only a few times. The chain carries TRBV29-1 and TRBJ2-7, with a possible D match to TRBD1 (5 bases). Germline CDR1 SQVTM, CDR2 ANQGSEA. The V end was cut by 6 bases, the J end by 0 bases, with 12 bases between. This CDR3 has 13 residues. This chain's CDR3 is CSVLGQGSYEQYF. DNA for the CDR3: TGCAGCGTCCTGGGGCAGGGCTCCTACGAGCAGTACTTC.

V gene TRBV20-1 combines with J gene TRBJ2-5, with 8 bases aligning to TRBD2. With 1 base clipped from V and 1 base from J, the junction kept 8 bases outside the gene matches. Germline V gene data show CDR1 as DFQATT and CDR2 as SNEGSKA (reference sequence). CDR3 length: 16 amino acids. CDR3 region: CSARGDPSGSQETQYF. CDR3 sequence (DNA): TGCAGTGCTAGAGGGGACCCTAGCGGGTCCCAAGAGACCCAGTACTTC.

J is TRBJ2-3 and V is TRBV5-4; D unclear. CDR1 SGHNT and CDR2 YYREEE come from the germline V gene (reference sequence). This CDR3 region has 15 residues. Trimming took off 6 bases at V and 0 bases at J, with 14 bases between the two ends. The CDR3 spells CASNPGPGSTDTQYF. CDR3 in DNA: TGTGCCAGCAACCCAGGCCCAGGTAGCACAGATACGCAGTATTTT.

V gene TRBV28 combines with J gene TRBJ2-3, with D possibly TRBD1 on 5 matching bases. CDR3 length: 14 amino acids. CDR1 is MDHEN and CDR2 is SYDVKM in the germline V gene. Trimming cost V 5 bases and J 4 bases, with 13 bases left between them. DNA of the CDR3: TGTGCCAGCAGTGTCGGCCAGGGTTCAGATACGCAGTATTTT. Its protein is CASSVGQGSDTQYF.

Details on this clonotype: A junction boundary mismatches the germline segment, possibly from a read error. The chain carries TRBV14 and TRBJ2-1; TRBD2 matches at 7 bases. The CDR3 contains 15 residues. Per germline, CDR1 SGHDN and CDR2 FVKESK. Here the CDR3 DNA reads TGTGCCAGCAGCCCTCTCTTGGGGGGGTCCAATGAGCAGCTCTTC. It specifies CASSPLLGGSNEQLF.

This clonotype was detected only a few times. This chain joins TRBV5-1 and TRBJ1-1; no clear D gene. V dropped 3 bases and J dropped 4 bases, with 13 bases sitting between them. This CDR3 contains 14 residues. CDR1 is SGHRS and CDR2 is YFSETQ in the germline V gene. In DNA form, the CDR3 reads TGCGCCAGCAGCTCGGACTCCAGCCCCACTGAAGCTTTCTTT. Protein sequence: CASSSDSSPTEAFF.

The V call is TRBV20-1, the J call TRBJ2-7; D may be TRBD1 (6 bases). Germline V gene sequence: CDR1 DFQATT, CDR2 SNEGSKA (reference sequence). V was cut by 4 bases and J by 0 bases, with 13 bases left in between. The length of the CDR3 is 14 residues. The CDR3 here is CSATRQVLSYEQYF. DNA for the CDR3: TGCAGTGCTACCCGACAGGTGCTCTCCTACGAGCAGTACTTC.

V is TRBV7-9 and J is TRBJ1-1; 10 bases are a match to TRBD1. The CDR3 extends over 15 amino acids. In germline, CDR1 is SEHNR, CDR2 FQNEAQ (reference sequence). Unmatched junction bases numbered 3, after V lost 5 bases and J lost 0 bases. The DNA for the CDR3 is TGTGCCAGCAGCGCGACAGGGGGCATGAACACTGAAGCTTTCTTT. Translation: CASSATGGMNTEAFF.

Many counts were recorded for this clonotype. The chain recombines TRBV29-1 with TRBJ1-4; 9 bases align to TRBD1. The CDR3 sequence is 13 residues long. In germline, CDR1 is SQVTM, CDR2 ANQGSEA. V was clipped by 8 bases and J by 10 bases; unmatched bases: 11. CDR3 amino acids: CSCSRDRDGKLFF. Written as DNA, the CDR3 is TGCAGCTGCAGCCGGGACAGGGATGGAAAACTGTTTTTT.